The sequence of this T cell receptor beta chain was determined in a study of blood T cell repertoires in COVID-19. Across the whole study: The United States, Italy and Spain were the sources of the acute and convalescent COVID-19 samples. T cells, B-cell-depleted T cells, or PBMCs supplied cDNA or gDNA.

Authors' processing steps: The assay estimated nucleated cells by amplifying reference gene primers. The table came from immunoSEQ multiplex PCR; TCRdb's copy has only in-frame clones and leaves some out. The D gene and trimming were derived from the DNA, and the V and J assignments and clone size from that table. The sample consists of about 220,000 clones, roughly 80% of them appearing once. CDR1 is SGHNT, CDR2 YYREEE, per germline (reference sequence). V was trimmed by 4 bases and J by 1 base, leaving 17 bases between them. There are 17 residues in the CDR3. Sequencing used peripheral blood. This clonotype was obtained from a young woman who had recovered from COVID-19. V usage is TRBV5-4 and J usage is TRBJ2-2; a weak D match, TRBD1 (6 bases). The CDR3 DNA follows: TGTGCCAGCAGCCTTGTACCGGGACAATTGAACACCGGGGAGCTGTTTTTT. Protein: CASSLVPGQLNTGELFF.